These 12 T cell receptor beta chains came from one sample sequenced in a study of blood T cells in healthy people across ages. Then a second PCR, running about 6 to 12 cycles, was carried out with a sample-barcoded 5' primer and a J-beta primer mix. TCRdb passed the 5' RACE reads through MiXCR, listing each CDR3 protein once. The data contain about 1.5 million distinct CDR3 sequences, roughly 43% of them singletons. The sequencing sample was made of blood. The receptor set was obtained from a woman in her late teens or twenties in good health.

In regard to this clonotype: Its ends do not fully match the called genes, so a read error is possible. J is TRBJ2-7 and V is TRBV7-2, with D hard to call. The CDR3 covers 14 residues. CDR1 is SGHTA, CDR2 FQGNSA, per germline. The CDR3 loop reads CAGSLYGIGYEQYF. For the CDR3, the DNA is TGTGCCGGCAGCTTATATGGGATTGGCTACGAGCAGTACTTC.

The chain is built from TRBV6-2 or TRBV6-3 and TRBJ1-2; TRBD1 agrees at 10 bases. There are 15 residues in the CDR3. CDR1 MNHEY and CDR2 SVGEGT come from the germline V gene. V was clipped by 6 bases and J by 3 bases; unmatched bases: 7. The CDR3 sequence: CASSGGTGDYYGYTF. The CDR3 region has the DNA TGTGCCAGCAGCGGCGGGACAGGGGATTACTATGGCTACACCTTC.

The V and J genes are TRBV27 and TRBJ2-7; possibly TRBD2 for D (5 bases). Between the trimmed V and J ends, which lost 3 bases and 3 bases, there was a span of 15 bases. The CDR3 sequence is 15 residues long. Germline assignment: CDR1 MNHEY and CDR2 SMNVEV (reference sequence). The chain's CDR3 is CASSFEGVGNYEQYF. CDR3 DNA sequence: TGTGCCAGCAGTTTTGAGGGAGTGGGGAACTACGAGCAGTACTTC.

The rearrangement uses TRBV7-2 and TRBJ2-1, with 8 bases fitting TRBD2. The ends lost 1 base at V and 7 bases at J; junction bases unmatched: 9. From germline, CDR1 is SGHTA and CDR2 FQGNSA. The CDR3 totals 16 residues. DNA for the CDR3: TGTACCAGCAGCTTAGTCGGCGGGAGGCAAGGTAATGAGCAGTTCTTC. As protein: CTSSLVGGRQGNEQFF.

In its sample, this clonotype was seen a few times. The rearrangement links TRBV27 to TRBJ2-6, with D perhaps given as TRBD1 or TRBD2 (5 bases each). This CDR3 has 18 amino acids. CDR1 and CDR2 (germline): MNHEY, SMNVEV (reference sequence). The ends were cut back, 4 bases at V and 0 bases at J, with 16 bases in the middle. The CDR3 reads CASSSILGQISGANVLTF. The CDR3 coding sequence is TGTGCCAGCAGTTCTATACTAGGACAAATCTCTGGGGCCAACGTCCTGACTTTC.

As DNA, the CDR3 is TGCAGTGCTCCCCCAAGGGGGACTAGCACAGATACGCAGTATTTT. Protein sequence: CSAPPRGTSTDTQYF. The V call is TRBV20-1, the J call TRBJ2-3, with D perhaps given as TRBD1 or TRBD2 (6 bases each). Trimming left V 5 bases short and J 0 bases short, with 15 bases between. Germline CDR1 is DFQATT and CDR2 is SNEGSKA (reference sequence). The CDR3 is 15 amino acids.

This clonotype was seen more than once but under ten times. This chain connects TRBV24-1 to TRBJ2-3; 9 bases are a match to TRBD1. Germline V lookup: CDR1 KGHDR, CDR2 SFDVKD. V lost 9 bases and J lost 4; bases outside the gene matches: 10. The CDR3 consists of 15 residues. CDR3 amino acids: CATPGTGRGSDTQYF. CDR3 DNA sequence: TGTGCCACCCCCGGGACAGGGAGAGGTTCAGATACGCAGTATTTT.

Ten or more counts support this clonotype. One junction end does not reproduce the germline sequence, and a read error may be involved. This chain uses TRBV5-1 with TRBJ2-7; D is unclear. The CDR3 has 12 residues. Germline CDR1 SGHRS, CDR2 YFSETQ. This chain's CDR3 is CASSLIPYEQYF. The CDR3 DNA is TGTGCCAGCAGCTTAATCCCCTACGAGCAGTACTTC.

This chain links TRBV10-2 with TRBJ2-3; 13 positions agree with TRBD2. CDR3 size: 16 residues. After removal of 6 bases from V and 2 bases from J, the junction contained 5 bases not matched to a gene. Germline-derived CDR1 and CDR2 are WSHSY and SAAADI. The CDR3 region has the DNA TGCGCCAGCAGGCTACTAGCGGGGGGGCCCACAGATACGCAGTATTTT. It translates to CASRLLAGGPTDTQYF.

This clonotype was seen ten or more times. CDR3 sequence: CSVLTGVSYEQYF. The CDR3 DNA sequence: TGCAGTGTTCTGACAGGCGTCTCCTACGAGCAGTACTTC. This chain joins TRBV20-1 and TRBJ2-7; D may be TRBD1 (6 bases). Per germline, CDR1 DFQATT and CDR2 SNEGSKA (reference sequence). This CDR3 has 13 amino acids. Trimming removed 7 bases from V and 0 bases from J, with 13 bases in between.

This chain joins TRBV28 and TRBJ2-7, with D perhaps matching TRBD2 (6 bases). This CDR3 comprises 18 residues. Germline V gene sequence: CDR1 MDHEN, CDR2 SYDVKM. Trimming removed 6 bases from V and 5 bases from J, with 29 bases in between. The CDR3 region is CASSPSGGPSGRRNEQYF. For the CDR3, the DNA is TGTGCCAGCAGCCCTTCTGGTGGGCCCTCCGGGAGAAGAAACGAGCAGTACTTC.

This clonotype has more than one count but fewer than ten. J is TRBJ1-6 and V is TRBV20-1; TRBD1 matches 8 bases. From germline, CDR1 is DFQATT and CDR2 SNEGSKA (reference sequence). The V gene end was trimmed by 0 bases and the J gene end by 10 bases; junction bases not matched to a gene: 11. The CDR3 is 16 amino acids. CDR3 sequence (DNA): TGCAGTGCTAGAGACTCTGGACAGGGAGACGGATCACCCCTCCACTTT. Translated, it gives CSARDSGQGDGSPLHF.